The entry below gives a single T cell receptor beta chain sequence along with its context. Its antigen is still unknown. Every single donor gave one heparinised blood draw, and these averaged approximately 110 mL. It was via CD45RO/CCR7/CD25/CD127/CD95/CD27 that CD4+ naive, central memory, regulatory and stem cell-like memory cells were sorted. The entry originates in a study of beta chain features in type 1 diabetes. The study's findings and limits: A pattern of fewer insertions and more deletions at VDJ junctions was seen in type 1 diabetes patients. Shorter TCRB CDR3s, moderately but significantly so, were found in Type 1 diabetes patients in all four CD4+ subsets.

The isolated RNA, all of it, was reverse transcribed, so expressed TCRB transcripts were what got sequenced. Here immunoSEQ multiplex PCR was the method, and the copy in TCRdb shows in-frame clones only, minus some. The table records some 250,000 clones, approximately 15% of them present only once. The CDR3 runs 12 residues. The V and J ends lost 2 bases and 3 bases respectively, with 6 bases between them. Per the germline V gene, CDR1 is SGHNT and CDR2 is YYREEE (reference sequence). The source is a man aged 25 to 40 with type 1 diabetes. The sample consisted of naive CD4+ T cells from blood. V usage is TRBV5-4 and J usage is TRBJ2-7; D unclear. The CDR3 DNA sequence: TGTGCCAGCAGCTTCCTTAGCTACGAGCAGTACTTC. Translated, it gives CASSFLSYEQYF. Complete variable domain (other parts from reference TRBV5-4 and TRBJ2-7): ETGVTQSPTHLIKTRGQQVTLRCSSQSGHNTVSWYQQALGQGPQFIFQYYREEENGRGNFPPRFSGLQFPNYSSELNVNALELDDSALYLCASSFLSYEQYFGPGTRLTVT.